This passage covers 11 T cell receptor beta chains from one sample sequenced in a study of identical twins. TCRdb re-called the 5' RACE reads through MiXCR, storing one row per CDR3 protein. The sample has around 370,000 distinct CDR3 sequences; roughly 10% are singletons. Material for sequencing was naive T cells sorted from blood. The receptors shown here come from a woman between 45 and 65 years old in good health.

The genes are TRBV4-2 and TRBJ1-1; D might be TRBD1 (5 bases). This CDR3 contains 14 residues. Trimming stripped 7 bases from V and 2 bases from J, with 14 bases between. Germline V gives CDR1 LGHNA, CDR2 YNFKEQ. The CDR3: CASISGPKNTEAFF. CDR3 coding DNA: TGTGCCAGCATCTCAGGGCCGAAAAACACTGAAGCTTTCTTT.

Many counts were recorded for this clonotype. The V call is TRBV5-1, the J call TRBJ2-3; tentatively, D is TRBD2 (6 bases). This CDR3 has 14 residues. The V end lost 4 bases, the J end lost 4 bases, and 13 bases lay between the germline ends. From germline, CDR1 is SGHRS and CDR2 YFSETQ. The CDR3 DNA reads as TGCGCCAGCAGCAGGTTGGAGGGCCCAGATACGCAGTATTTT. Translation gives CASSRLEGPDTQYF.

The chain links TRBV20-1 to TRBJ1-6, with D possibly TRBD1 on 5 matching bases. Germline V gene sequence: CDR1 DFQATT, CDR2 SNEGSKA (reference sequence). This CDR3 is 11 amino acids long. Here the CDR3 reads CRGPQNSPLHF. The CDR3 DNA reads TGCAGGGGACCGCAGAATTCACCCCTCCACTTT.

This rearrangement joins TRBV7-8 to TRBJ1-1; D perhaps matches TRBD1 (5 bases). The CDR3 is made up of 12 amino acids. Germline V lookup: CDR1 SGHVS, CDR2 FQNEAQ. Trimming left V 4 bases short and J 6 bases short, with 9 bases between. CDR3 sequence reads: CASSYPGPEAFF. Written as DNA, the CDR3 is TGTGCCAGCAGCTACCCAGGGCCTGAAGCTTTCTTT.

This clonotype appeared many times. This sequence joins TRBV12-3 or TRBV12-4 and TRBJ1-1; possible D gene TRBD1, 5 bases. The germline V and J ends were trimmed by 5 bases and 5 bases, with 15 bases remaining between them. CDR3 length: 14 residues. CDR3 DNA sequence: TGTGCCAGCAGTAAATCAGGGAGGCAGACTGAAGCTTTCTTT. Its translation is CASSKSGRQTEAFF.

This clonotype was detected a few times. This chain joins TRBV27 and TRBJ2-1; D is possibly TRBD2 (5 bases). Germline V lookup: CDR1 MNHEY, CDR2 SMNVEV (reference sequence). V lost 6 bases to trimming and J lost 5 bases, with 14 bases between them. The CDR3 consists of 14 residues. This CDR3 is CASRSSGLNNEQFF. DNA of the CDR3: TGTGCCAGCAGGTCGAGCGGCCTGAACAATGAGCAGTTCTTC.

This clonotype was counted between two and nine times. This sequence joins TRBV19 and TRBJ1-1; tentative D call: TRBD1 (5 bases). V was pared by 5 bases and J by 5 bases, with 15 bases between. The CDR3 contains 14 residues. Germline CDR1 reads LNHDA; CDR2 reads SQIVND (reference sequence). CDR3 sequence: CASSRSAGWTEAFF. In DNA, the CDR3 is TGTGCCAGTAGTCGGTCCGCAGGGTGGACTGAAGCTTTCTTT.

In this sample, this clonotype turned up a few times. The V and J genes are TRBV3-1 and TRBJ2-7; D is unresolved. CDR1 LGHDT and CDR2 YNNKEL come from the germline V gene (reference sequence). Trimming cost V 1 base and J 3 bases, with 7 bases left between them. The CDR3 extends over 13 amino acids. In DNA, the CDR3 is TGTGCCAGCAGCCAAGCGAGTCACTACGAGCAGTACGTC. Encoded protein: CASSQASHYEQYV.

The CDR3 here is CAWIGGNEQFF. Written as DNA, the CDR3 is TGTGCCTGGATAGGAGGCAATGAGCAGTTCTTC. The chain has TRBV30 and TRBJ2-1; possible D gene TRBD2, 5 bases. The CDR3 covers 11 residues. Deletions cut 4 bases from V and 6 bases from J, with 7 bases between. The germline gives CDR1 GTSNPN, CDR2 SVGIG (reference sequence).

This clonotype was seen more than once but under ten times. This chain links TRBV6-2 or TRBV6-3 with TRBJ2-7, with 9 bases that match TRBD2. Germline loops: CDR1 MNHEY, CDR2 SVGEGT. The CDR3 has 15 residues. With 7 bases clipped from V and 3 bases from J, the junction kept 10 bases outside the gene matches. The CDR3 DNA follows: TGTGCCAGCAAGTCCTTAGCGGGAGCGAACTACGAGCAGTACTTC. Amino acid sequence: CASKSLAGANYEQYF.

This clonotype was observed at least ten times. The genes are TRBV20-1 and TRBJ1-1; D gene uncertain. With 4 bases removed from V and 5 bases from J, the gap between germline ends came to 8 bases. CDR1 is DFQATT, CDR2 SNEGSKA, per germline (reference sequence). This CDR3 contains 11 residues. The CDR3 DNA sequence: TGCAGTGCTATACTAGGAACTGAAGCTTTCTTT. It is translated as CSAILGTEAFF.